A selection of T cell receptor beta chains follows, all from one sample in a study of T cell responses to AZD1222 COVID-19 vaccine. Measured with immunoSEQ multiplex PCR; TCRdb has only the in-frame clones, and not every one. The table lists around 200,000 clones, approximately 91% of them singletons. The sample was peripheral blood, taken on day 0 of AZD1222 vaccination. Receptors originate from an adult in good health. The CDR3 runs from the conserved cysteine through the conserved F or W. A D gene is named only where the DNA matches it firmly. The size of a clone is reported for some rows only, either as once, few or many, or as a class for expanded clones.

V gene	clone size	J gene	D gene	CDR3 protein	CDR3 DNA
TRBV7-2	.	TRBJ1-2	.	CASSLEDSVLGYTF	TGTGCCAGCAGCTTAGAGGACTCTGTACTCGGCTACACCTTC
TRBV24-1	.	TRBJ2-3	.	CATRQGDTQYF	TGTGCCACCAGACAGGGAGATACGCAGTATTTT
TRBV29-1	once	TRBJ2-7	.	CSVEVGRGRGYEQYF	TGCAGCGTAGAGGTGGGACGGGGACGAGGGTACGAGCAGTACTTC
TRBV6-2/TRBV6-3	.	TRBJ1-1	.	CASSYPQALMNTEAFF	TGTGCCAGCAGTTATCCGCAGGCCCTTATGAACACTGAAGCTTTCTTT
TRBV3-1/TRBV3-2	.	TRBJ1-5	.	CASSQVGEDQPQHF	TGTGCCAGCAGCCAAGTGGGGGAGGATCAGCCCCAGCATTTT
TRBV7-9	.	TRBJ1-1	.	CASSLPAGATEAFF	TGTGCCAGCAGCCTACCTGCAGGGGCCACTGAAGCTTTCTTT
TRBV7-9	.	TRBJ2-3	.	CASSYTDTQYF	TGTGCCAGCAGCTACACAGATACGCAGTATTTT
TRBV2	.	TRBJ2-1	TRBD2	CASSESGGRQFF	TGTGCCAGCAGTGAGTCGGGGGGAAGACAGTTCTTC
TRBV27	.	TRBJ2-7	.	CASSSPSRKQYF	TGTGCCAGCAGTTCCCCGTCGCGGAAGCAGTACTTC
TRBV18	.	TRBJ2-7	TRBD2	CASSRRTSGPGVNYEQYF	TGTGCCAGCTCCCGTCGGACTAGCGGCCCCGGGGTTAACTACGAGCAGTACTTC
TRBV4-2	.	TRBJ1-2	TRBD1	CASSQDRDRAIPYGYTF	TGTGCCAGCAGCCAAGATCGGGACAGAGCTATCCCCTATGGCTACACCTTC
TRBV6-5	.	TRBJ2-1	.	CASSYSTQEFF	TGTGCCAGCAGTTACTCGACTCAGGAGTTCTTC
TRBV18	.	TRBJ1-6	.	CASSPPGQFYSPLHF	TGTGCCAGCTCACCTCCCGGACAGTTTTATTCACCCCTCCACTTT
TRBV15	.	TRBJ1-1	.	CATSRDGYGEAFF	TGTGCCACCAGCAGAGATGGGTACGGTGAAGCTTTCTTT
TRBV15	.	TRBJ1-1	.	CATSTTGEAEAFF	TGTGCCACCAGCACCACAGGAGAAGCCGAAGCTTTCTTT
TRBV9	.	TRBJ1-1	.	CASSASYRDEAFF	TGTGCCAGCAGCGCCTCTTACAGGGATGAAGCTTTCTTT
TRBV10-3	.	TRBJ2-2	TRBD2	CAIRGTSGGDTNTGELFF	TGTGCCATCAGAGGGACTAGCGGGGGAGATACTAACACCGGGGAGCTGTTTTTT
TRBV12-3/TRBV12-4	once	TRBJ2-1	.	CASTYLARYEQFF	TGTGCCAGCACCTATCTAGCGAGGTATGAGCAGTTCTTC
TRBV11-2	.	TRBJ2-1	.	CASSLDQGWYNEQFF	TGTGCCAGCAGCTTAGACCAGGGGTGGTACAATGAGCAGTTCTTC
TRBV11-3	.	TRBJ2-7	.	CASSLVSGHEQYF	TGTGCCAGCAGCTTAGTCTCGGGACACGAGCAGTACTTC
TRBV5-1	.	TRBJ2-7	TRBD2	CASSPRLAGSYEQYF	TGCGCCAGCAGCCCGCGACTAGCGGGGTCCTACGAGCAGTACTTC
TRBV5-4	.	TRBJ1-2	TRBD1	CASRPGTANYGYTF	TGTGCCAGCAGACCCGGGACAGCTAACTATGGCTACACCTTC
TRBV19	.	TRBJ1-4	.	CASSASRGRAEKLFF	TGTGCCAGTAGTGCATCCCGGGGGCGAGCTGAAAAACTGTTTTTT
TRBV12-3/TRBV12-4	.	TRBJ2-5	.	CASSWESQETQYF	TGTGCCAGCAGTTGGGAATCCCAAGAGACCCAGTACTTC
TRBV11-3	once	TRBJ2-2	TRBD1	CASSSDRGNTGELFF	TGTGCCAGCAGCTCAGACAGGGGAAACACCGGGGAGCTGTTTTTT
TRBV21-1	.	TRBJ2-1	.	CASSKRTLTSSGTSGSSSYNEQFF	TGTGCCAGCAGCAAAAGGACGCTAACGAGTTCCGGGACTAGCGGGAGCAGCTCCTACAATGAGCAGTTCTTC
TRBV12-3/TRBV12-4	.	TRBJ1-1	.	CASSRTVTEAFF	TGTGCCAGCAGCCGGACAGTGACAGAAGCTTTCTTT
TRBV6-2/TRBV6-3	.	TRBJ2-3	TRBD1	CASSQGVNTQYF	TGTGCCAGCAGTCAGGGGGTGAATACGCAGTATTTT
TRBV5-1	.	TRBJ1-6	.	CASSSGEAWNSPLHF	TGCGCCAGCAGCTCCGGGGAGGCTTGGAATTCACCCCTCCACTTT
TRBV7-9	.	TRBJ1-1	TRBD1	CASSPPSTGVIIEAFF	TGTGCCAGCAGCCCTCCCTCGACAGGGGTCATCATAGAAGCTTTCTTT
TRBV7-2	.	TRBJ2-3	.	CASSFRGLSTDTQYF	TGTGCCAGCAGCTTCCGGGGACTTAGCACAGATACGCAGTATTTT
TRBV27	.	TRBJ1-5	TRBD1	CASSYGGQGGNQPQHF	TGTGCCAGCAGTTACGGGGGGCAGGGGGGCAATCAGCCCCAGCATTTT